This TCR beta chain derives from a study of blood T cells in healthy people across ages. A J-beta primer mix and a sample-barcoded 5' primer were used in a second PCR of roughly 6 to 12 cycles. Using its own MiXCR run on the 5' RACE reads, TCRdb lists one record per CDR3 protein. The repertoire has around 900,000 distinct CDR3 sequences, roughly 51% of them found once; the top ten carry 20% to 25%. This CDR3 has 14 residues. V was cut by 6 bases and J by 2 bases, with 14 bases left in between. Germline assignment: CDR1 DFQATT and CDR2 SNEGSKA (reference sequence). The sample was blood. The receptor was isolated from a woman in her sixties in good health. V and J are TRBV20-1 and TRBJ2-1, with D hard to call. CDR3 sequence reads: CSATPANPYNEQFF. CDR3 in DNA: TGCAGTGCCACCCCAGCGAACCCCTACAATGAGCAGTTCTTC.